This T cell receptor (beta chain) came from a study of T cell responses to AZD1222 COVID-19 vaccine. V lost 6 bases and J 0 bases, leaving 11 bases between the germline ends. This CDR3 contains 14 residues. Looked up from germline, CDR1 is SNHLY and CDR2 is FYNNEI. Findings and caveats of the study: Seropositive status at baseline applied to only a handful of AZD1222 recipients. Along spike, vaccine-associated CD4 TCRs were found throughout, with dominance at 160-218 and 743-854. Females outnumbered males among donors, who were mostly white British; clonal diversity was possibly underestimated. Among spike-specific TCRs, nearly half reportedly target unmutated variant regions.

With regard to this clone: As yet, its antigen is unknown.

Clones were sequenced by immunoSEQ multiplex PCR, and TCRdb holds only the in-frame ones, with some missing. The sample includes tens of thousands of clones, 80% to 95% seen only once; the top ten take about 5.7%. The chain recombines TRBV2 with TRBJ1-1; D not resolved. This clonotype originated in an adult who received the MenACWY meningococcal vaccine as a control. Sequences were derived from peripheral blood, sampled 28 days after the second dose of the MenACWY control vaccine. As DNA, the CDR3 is TGTGCCAGCAGCCAGCGTTCCTTGAACACTGAAGCTTTCTTT. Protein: CASSQRSLNTEAFF.